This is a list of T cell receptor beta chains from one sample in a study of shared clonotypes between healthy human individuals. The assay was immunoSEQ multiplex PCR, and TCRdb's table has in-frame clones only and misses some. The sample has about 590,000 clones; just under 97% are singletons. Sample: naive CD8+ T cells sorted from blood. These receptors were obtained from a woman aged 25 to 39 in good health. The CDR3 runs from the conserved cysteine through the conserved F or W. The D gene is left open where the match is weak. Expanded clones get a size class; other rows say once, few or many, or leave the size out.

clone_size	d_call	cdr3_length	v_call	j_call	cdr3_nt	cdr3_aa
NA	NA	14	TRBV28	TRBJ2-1	TGTGCCAGCAGACGGGGGTACTCCTACAATGAGCAGTTCTTC	CASRRGYSYNEQFF
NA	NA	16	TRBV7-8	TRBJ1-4	TGTGCCAGCAGCCCCGGAGGGGGAGGGCCAAATGAAAAACTGTTTTTT	CASSPGGGGPNEKLFF
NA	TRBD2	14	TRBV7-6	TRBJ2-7	TGTGCCAGCAGCGCTAGCGGGAGTTACTTCGAGCAGTACTTC	CASSASGSYFEQYF
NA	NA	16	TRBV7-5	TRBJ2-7	TGTGCCAGCAGCGTAAGCCGGGACAGGAAGCCCTACGAGCAGTACTTC	CASSVSRDRKPYEQYF
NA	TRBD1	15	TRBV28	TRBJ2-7	TGTGCCAGCAGTTTATTCGGGACAGCTAAAAACGAGCAGTACTTC	CASSLFGTAKNEQYF
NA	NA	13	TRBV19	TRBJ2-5	TGTGCCAGTAGTATATGGGGGCGAGAGACCCAGTACTTC	CASSIWGRETQYF
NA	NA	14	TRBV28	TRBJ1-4	TGTGCCAGCACCGGACGGGAACCTAATGAAAAACTGTTTTTT	CASTGREPNEKLFF
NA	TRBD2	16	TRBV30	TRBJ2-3	TGTGCCTGGAGTACTGGACTAGCGGGGATCACAGATACGCAGTATTTT	CAWSTGLAGITDTQYF
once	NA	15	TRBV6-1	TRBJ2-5	TGTGCCAGCAGTAACCCACGGTCAAACCAAGAGACCCAGTACTTC	CASSNPRSNQETQYF
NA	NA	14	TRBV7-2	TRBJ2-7	TGTGCCAGCAACAAGGACGGGACGGGATACGAGCAGTACTTC	CASNKDGTGYEQYF
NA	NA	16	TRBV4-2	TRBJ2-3	TGTGCCAGCAGCCAAGACCCCCGGGGAAGCACAGATACGCAGTATTTT	CASSQDPRGSTDTQYF
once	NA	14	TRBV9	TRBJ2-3	TGTGCCAGCAGCGTAGGTGGTGAGACAGATACGCAGTATTTT	CASSVGGETDTQYF
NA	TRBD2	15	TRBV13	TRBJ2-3	TGTGCCAGCAGCGGACAGCGGGAGCTCACAGATACGCAGTATTTT	CASSGQRELTDTQYF
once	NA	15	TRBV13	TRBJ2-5	TGTGCCAGCAGCAAACCTGGACTGGCGGAAGAGACCCAGTACTTC	CASSKPGLAEETQYF
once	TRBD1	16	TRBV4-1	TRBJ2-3	TGCGCCAGCAGCCAATTTGAAGGGGGCCACACAGATACGCAGTATTTT	CASSQFEGGHTDTQYF
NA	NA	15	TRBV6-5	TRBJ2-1	TGTGCCAGCAGTTACGTCTGGAGCTCCTACAATGAGCAGTTCTTC	CASSYVWSSYNEQFF
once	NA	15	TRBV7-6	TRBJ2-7	TGTGCCAGCAGCACCGGACAGCCTTTCTCCTACGAGCAGTACTTC	CASSTGQPFSYEQYF
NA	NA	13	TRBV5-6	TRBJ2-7	TGTGCCACTAGTTGGGGCCCTACGGGCGAGCAGTACTTC	CATSWGPTGEQYF
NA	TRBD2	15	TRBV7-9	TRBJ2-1	TGTGCCAGCAGGATTACTAGCGAATCCTACAATGAGCAGTTCTTC	CASRITSESYNEQFF
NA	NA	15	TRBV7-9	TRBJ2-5	TGTGCCAGCAGCTCGTCAGGGGACTCAGGGGAGACCCAGTACTTC	CASSSSGDSGETQYF
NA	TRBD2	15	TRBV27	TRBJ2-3	TGTGCCAGCACCATAGCGGGAGGGCCTGCAGATACGCAGTATTTT	CASTIAGGPADTQYF
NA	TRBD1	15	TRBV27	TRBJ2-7	TGTGCCAGCAGTTTAGGGGCAGGGGGCCCCTACGAGCAGTACTTC	CASSLGAGGPYEQYF
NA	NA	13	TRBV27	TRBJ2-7	TGTGCCAGCAGCTACTCATTGGGAGCGAAAAAGTACTTC	CASSYSLGAKKYF
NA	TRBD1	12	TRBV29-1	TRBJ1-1	TGCAGCGTTGGGACAGGGAGGGGTGAAGCTTTCTTT	CSVGTGRGEAFF
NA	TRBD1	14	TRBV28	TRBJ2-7	TGTGCCAGCGTAAAGACAGGGCCAGGCGACGAGCAGTACTTC	CASVKTGPGDEQYF
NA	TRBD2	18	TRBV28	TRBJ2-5	TGTGCCAGCAGTTTGTTTTCTCTAGCGGGAGCTGAGGGAGAGACCCAGTACTTC	CASSLFSLAGAEGETQYF
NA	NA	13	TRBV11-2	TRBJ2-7	TGTGCCAGCAGCTTCTCAGAATCCTACGAGCAGTACTTC	CASSFSESYEQYF
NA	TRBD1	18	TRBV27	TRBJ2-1	TGTGCCAGCATCTCTTGGACAGGGCCCGAGAGGGGATACAATGAGCAGTTCTTC	CASISWTGPERGYNEQFF
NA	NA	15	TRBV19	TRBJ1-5	TGTGCCAGTAAAGACAGGACCGAAGGCAATCAGCCCCAGCATTTT	CASKDRTEGNQPQHF
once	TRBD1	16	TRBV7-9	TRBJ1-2	TGTGCCAGCAGCATTTCCGGGACAGAACATCATACTGGCTACACCTTC	CASSISGTEHHTGYTF
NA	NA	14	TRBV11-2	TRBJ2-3	TGTGCCAGCAGCTTAGTTGTAGCCTCAGATACGCAGTATTTT	CASSLVVASDTQYF
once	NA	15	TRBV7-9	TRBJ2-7	TGTGCCAGCAGCTTAGCGCTGGGAACAGGGACCGAGCAGTACTTC	CASSLALGTGTEQYF
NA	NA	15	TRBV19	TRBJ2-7	TGTGCCAGTAGTATAGGTTTAGGGGCTTCGTACGAGCAGTACTTC	CASSIGLGASYEQYF
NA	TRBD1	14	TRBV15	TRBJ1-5	TGTGCCACCAGCAGCGACAGGGAGGCTCAGCCCCAGCATTTT	CATSSDREAQPQHF
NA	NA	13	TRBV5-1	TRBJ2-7	TGCGCCAGCAGCTTGGCCGGGACCTACGAGCAGTACTTC	CASSLAGTYEQYF
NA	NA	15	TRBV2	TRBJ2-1	TGTGCCAGCAGTGGGCCACTTAGCTCCTACAATGAGCAGTTCTTC	CASSGPLSSYNEQFF
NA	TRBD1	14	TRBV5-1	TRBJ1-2	TGCGCCAGCAGCTTAACGCAGGGGGCGGATGGCTACACCTTC	CASSLTQGADGYTF
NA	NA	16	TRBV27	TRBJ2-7	TGTGCCAGCAGTTTAGGTCCCGGGAAGAGCTCCTACGAGCAGTACTTC	CASSLGPGKSSYEQYF
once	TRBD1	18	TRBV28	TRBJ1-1	TGTGCCAGCAGTTTATATCGGGGGGGACAGCTTGGATTAACTGAAGCTTTCTTT	CASSLYRGGQLGLTEAFF
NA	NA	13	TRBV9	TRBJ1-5	TGTGCCAGCAGCGGACCGGTCGGCCAGCCCCAGCATTTT	CASSGPVGQPQHF
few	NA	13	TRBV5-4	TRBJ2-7	TGTGCCAGCAGCTTACGGGGTTCCTACGAGCAGTACTTC	CASSLRGSYEQYF
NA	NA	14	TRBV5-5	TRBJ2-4	TGTGCCAGCAGCCCAATGGGTGGCAAAAACATTCAGTACTTC	CASSPMGGKNIQYF
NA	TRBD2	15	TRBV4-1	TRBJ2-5	TGCGCCAGCAGCCAAGTTTTAGCGGGAAAAGAGACCCAGTACTTC	CASSQVLAGKETQYF
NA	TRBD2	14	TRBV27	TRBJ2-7	TGTGCCAGCAGTTTTCGGGAGGGCAACGACGAGCAGTACTTC	CASSFREGNDEQYF
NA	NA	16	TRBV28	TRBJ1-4	TGTGCCAGCAGTTTAGGGCAGCTGCTCATGAATGAAAAACTGTTTTTT	CASSLGQLLMNEKLFF
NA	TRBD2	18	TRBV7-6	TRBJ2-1	TGTGCCAGCAGCTTAGAAACTAGCGGGAGGCCAACCTACAATGAGCAGTTCTTC	CASSLETSGRPTYNEQFF
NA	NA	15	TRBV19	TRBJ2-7	TGTGCCAGTAGTATTTCTGACTCGAGCTCCTACGAGCAGTACTTC	CASSISDSSSYEQYF
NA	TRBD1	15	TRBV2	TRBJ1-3	TGTGCCAGCGTTCCCTGGGCAGGGGGTACTGACACCATATATTTT	CASVPWAGGTDTIYF
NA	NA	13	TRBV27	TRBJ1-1	TGTGCCAGCAGTTCAGGTGGGAACACTGAAGCTTTCTTT	CASSSGGNTEAFF
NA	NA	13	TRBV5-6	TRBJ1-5	TGTGCCAGCAGCCAATCACAGGGACAGCCCCAGCATTTT	CASSQSQGQPQHF
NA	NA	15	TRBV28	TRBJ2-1	TGTGCCAGCAGCCTAAGGGACAACCCCTACAATGAGCAGTTCTTC	CASSLRDNPYNEQFF
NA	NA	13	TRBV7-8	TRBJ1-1	TGTGCCAGCAGCTTAGGGTCTTCCACTGAAGCTTTCTTT	CASSLGSSTEAFF
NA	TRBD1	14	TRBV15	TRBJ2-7	TGTGCCACCAGCAGAGAAGGGACAGGGCACGAGCAGTACTTC	CATSREGTGHEQYF
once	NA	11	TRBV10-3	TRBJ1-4	TGTGCCAGGGTGATTAATGAAAAACTGTTTTTT	CARVINEKLFF
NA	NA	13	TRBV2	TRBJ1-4	TGTGCCAGCAGTGAATATTGGGGTGAAAAACTGTTTTTT	CASSEYWGEKLFF
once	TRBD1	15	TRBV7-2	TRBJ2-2	TGTGCCAGCAGTACAGGGGGGCGCGGCACCGGGGAGCTGTTTTTT	CASSTGGRGTGELFF
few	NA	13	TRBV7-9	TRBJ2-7	TGTGCCAGCAGCTTAGGGGCAGTATACGAGCAGTACTTC	CASSLGAVYEQYF